This T cell receptor (beta chain) was captured by sequencing in a study of blood T cell repertoires in COVID-19. Study-level background: Sites across the United States, Italy and Spain contributed samples from acute and convalescent COVID-19.

Source study methods: It was from reference gene primer amplification that nucleated cell counts were estimated. Profiling relied on immunoSEQ multiplex PCR, and the TCRdb table lists in-frame clones only, not all of them. That table supplies the V and J calls and clone size; D and trimming were determined from the DNA. Among approximately 69,000 clones listed, 80% to 85% were seen once. V trimming: 5 bases; J trimming: 4 bases; junction bases outside the gene matches: 10. The CDR3 length is 16 residues. Germline V gene data show CDR1 as MNHNS and CDR2 as SASEGT. This TCR was sampled from a woman aged 60 to 75 with acute or convalescent COVID-19. Sequencing was done on a sample of peripheral blood. The chain is built from TRBV6-1 and TRBJ2-5, with 10 bases identical to TRBD2. For the CDR3, the DNA is TGTGCCAGCAGTCAAGGGGGACTAGCGTCATTAGAGACCCAGTACTTC. It translates to CASSQGGLASLETQYF.